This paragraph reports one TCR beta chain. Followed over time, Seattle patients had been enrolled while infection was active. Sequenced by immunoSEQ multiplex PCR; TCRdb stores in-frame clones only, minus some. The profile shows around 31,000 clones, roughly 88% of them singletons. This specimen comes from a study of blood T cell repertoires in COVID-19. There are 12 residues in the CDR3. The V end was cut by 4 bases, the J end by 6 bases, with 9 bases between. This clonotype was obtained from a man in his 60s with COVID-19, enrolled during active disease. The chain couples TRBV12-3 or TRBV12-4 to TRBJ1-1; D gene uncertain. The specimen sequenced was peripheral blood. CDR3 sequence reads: CASSWTLPEAFF. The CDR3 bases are TGTGCCAGCAGTTGGACTCTCCCTGAAGCTTTCTTT.